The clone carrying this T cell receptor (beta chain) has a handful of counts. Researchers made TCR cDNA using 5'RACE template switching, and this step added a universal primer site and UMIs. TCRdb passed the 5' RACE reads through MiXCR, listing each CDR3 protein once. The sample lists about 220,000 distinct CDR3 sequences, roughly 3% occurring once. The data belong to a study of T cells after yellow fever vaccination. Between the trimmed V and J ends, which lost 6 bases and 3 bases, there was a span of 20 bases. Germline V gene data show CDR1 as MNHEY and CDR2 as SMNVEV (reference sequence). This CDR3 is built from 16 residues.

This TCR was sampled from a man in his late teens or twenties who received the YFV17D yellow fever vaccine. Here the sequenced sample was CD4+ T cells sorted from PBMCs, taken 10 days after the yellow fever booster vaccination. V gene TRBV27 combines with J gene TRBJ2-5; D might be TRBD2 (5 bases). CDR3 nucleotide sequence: TGTGCCAGCAGCACTCGGGTACGGGGAGTTGAAGAGACCCAGTACTTC. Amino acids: CASSTRVRGVEETQYF.